This T cell receptor beta chain was sequenced during a study of PD-1 blockade in classical Hodgkin lymphoma. Study outcomes and limitations: Exclusion was applied to patients who started nivolumab under 1 year after ASCT. Patients newly diagnosed and complete responders had comparable baseline diversity. Baseline TCR diversity was reportedly lower in newly diagnosed patients than in healthy donors. It was reported as lower still in relapsed/refractory patients.

Note on this clone: Its target is unknown.

TCRdb's copy holds only in-frame clones and misses some; the assay was immunoSEQ multiplex PCR. The sample consists of around 58,000 clones, roughly nine tenths of them appearing once. All the patients suffered relapse after autologous stem cell transplantation, and brentuximab vedotin exposure differed. Best responses fell into complete response, partial response or progressive disease. The source material was peripheral blood mononuclear cells (PBMCs), sampled at baseline. This sequence originates from a human donor with classical Hodgkin lymphoma.

CDR3 DNA: TGTGCCACCGGCGCCGGAGCCGATAATTCACCCCTCCACTTT. Residues: CATGAGADNSPLHF. The V and J genes are TRBV10-3 and TRBJ1-6; D is unresolved. This CDR3 is built from 14 residues. V was shortened by 10 bases and J by 5 bases, with 15 bases between the two germline ends. CDR1 is ENHRY, CDR2 SYGVKD, per germline.